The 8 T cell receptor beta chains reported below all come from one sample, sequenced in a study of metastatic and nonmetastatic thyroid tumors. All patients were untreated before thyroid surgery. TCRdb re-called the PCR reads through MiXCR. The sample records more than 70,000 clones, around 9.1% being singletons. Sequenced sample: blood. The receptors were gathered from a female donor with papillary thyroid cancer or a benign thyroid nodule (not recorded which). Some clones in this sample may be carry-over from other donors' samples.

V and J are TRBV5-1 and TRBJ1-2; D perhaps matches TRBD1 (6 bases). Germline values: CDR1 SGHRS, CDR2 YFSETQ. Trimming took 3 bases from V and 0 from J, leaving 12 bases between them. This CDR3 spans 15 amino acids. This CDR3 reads CASSSGHLANYGYTF. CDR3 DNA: TGCGCCAGCAGCTCGGGACACCTAGCTAACTATGGCTACACCTTC.

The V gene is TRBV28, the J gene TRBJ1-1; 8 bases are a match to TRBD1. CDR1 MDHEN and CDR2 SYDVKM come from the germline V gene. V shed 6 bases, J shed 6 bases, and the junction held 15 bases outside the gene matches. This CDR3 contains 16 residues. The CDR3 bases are TGTGCCAGCAGAGGAAGGCAGGGGGCTAGTTGGGCTGAAGCTTTCTTT. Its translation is CASRGRQGASWAEAFF.

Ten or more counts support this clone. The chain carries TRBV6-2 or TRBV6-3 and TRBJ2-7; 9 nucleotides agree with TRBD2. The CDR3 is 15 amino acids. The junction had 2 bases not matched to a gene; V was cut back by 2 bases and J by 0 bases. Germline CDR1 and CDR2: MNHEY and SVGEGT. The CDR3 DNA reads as TGTGCCAGCAGTTACGAAGCGGGGGGCTCCTACGAGCAGTACTTC. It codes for CASSYEAGGSYEQYF.

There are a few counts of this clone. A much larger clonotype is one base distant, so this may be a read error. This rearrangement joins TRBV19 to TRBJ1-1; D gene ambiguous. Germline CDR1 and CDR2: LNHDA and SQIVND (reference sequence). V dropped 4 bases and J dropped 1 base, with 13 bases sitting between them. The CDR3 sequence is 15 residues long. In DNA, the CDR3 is TGTGCCAGTAGTACGGGAGACTGGGAGAACACTGAAGCTTTCTTT. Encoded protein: CASSTGDWENTEAFF.

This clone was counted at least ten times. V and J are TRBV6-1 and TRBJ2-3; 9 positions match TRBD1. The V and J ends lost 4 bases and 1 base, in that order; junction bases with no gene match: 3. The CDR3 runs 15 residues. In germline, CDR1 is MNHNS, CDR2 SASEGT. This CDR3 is CASSGRQGGTDTQYF. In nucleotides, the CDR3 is TGTGCCAGCAGTGGGAGACAGGGGGGCACAGATACGCAGTATTTT.

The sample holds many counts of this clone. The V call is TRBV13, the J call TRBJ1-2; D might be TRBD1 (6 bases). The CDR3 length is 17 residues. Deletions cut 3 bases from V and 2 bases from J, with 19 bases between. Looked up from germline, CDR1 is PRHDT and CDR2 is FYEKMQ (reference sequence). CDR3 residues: CASSLAMGPGANYGYTF. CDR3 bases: TGTGCCAGCAGCTTGGCGATGGGACCGGGGGCGAACTATGGCTACACCTTC.

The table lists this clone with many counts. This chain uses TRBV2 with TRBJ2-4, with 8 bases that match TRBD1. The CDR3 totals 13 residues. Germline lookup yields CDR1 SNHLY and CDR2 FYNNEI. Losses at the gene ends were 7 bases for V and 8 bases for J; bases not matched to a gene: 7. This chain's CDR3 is CASNFDRGDIQYF. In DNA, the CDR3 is TGTGCCAGCAACTTCGACAGGGGAGACATTCAGTACTTC.

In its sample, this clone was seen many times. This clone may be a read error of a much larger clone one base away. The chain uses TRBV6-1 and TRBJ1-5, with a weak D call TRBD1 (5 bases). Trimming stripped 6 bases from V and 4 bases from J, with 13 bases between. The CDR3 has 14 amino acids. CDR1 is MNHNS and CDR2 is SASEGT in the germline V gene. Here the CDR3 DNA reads TGTGCCAGCAGGAAGGGACGGGGGAATCAGCCCCAGCATTTT. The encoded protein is CASRKGRGNQPQHF.